The TCR beta chain described here comes from a study of blood T cell repertoires in COVID-19. Study-level background: The United States, Italy and Spain provided the acute and convalescent COVID-19 samples.

Here immunoSEQ multiplex PCR was the method, and the copy in TCRdb shows in-frame clones only, minus some. The sample includes about 390,000 clones, more than 70% of them seen just once. Germline CDR1 and CDR2: GTSNPN and SVGIG (reference sequence). V lost 2 bases and J 0 bases, leaving 8 bases between the germline ends. The CDR3 is made up of 14 amino acids. This sequence joins TRBV30 and TRBJ1-5, with D perhaps TRBD1 (5 bases). The sample comprised peripheral blood. The TCR was taken from a woman aged 60-70 years with COVID-19, enrolled during active disease. In nucleotides, the CDR3 is TGTGCCTGGAGTAGGACATATAGCAATCAGCCCCAGCATTTT. Residues: CAWSRTYSNQPQHF.